This is a list of T cell receptor beta chains from one sample in a study of regulatory T cells in long-lasting Graves disease. MiXCR, run by TCRdb on the multiplex PCR reads, gives a single entry per CDR3 protein. The sample lists 200,000 to 250,000 distinct CDR3 sequences, around 18% occurring once. The input for sequencing was peripheral blood mononuclear cells (PBMCs), taken at new diagnosis, from a patient treated with antithyroid drugs. The receptors shown here come from a female donor with Graves disease. Both conserved end residues are part of each CDR3.

j_gene	v_gene	len	CDR3aa
TRBJ1-1	TRBV29-1	13	CSVGQGGNTEAFF
TRBJ2-3	TRBV5-1	13	CASSLGGTLRQYF
-	TRBV19	14	CASKRTSGMETQYF
TRBJ2-7	TRBV2	14	CASRERGLAYEQYF
TRBJ2-5	TRBV6-1	14	CASSDRSDRETQYF
TRBJ2-1	TRBV9	15	CASSVGVGSYNEQFF
TRBJ1-1	TRBV4-3	15	CASSQEQGAGSEAFF
TRBJ2-7	TRBV11-2	15	CASTSSPGGYHEQYF
TRBJ2-1	TRBV12-3/TRBV12-4	18	CASSHGTSGRARMNEQFF
TRBJ2-3	TRBV28	14	CATKGGQGADTQYF
TRBJ1-1	TRBV11-3	12	CASSLRQSQAFF
TRBJ2-1	TRBV7-2	15	CASSFFRGSYNEQFF
TRBJ2-7	TRBV11-2	12	CASSLVSLRQYF
TRBJ1-6	TRBV20-1	16	CSARDLGGQGNSPLHF
TRBJ1-5	TRBV30	14	CAWSLGVSNQPQHF
TRBJ2-7	TRBV10-1	13	CASSESGLHEQYF
TRBJ1-1	TRBV19	15	CASSIRQEVNTEAFF
TRBJ2-3	TRBV24-1	12	CATSVTADTQYF
TRBJ1-1	TRBV18	12	CASSLMDTEAFF
TRBJ1-1	TRBV7-3	15	CASSLRPGQNTEAFF
TRBJ2-3	TRBV24-1	17	CATSDSGTSGSTDTQYF
TRBJ2-1	TRBV6-2/TRBV6-3	13	CASGGSSGNEQFF
TRBJ1-3	TRBV4-3	18	CASSQGGQGAMSGNTIYF
TRBJ1-1	TRBV19	14	CASSMGGTNTEAFF
TRBJ2-7	TRBV20-1	15	CSARARARWGYEQYF
TRBJ2-7	TRBV7-2	15	CASSLDGRDIREQYF
TRBJ2-7	TRBV5-1	14	CASSLTSGKDEQYF